Listed below are T cell receptor beta chains from one sample, sequenced in a study of stem cell transplantation in POMP-related autoinflammatory disease. Produced via immunoSEQ multiplex PCR; TCRdb's table is partial and in-frame only. The data show some 69,000 clones, under 95% seen once. The specimen was CD4+ T cells from PBMCs, collected after stem cell transplantation. Receptor source: a human patient with POMP-related autoinflammation and immune dysregulation (PRAID). The graft donor may be the source of some T cells. The CDR3 runs from the conserved cysteine through the conserved F or W. The D gene is left open where the match is weak. Size is omitted from some rows. Given values are once, few, many or a class for expanded clones.

clone_size: NA; d_call: NA; v_call: TRBV7-9; j_call: TRBJ2-6; cdr3_aa: CASSNYGSGANVLTF; cdr3_nt: TGTGCCAGCAGTAATTACGGGTCCGGGGCCAACGTCCTGACTTTC
clone_size: NA; d_call: NA; v_call: TRBV10-3; j_call: TRBJ2-7; cdr3_aa: CAIAAQERMYEQYF; cdr3_nt: TGTGCCATAGCGGCCCAGGAGAGGATGTACGAGCAGTACTTC
clone_size: few; d_call: NA; v_call: TRBV11-3; j_call: TRBJ1-1; cdr3_aa: CASSLEGNTEAFF; cdr3_nt: TGTGCCAGCAGCTTAGAGGGGAACACTGAAGCTTTCTTT
clone_size: NA; d_call: TRBD2; v_call: TRBV5-4; j_call: TRBJ2-3; cdr3_aa: CASSFGGDTQYF; cdr3_nt: TGTGCCAGCAGCTTCGGGGGGGATACGCAGTATTTT
clone_size: NA; d_call: NA; v_call: TRBV4-2; j_call: TRBJ2-2; cdr3_aa: CASSPPLTGELFF; cdr3_nt: TGTGCCAGCAGCCCCCCCTTAACCGGGGAGCTGTTTTTT
clone_size: NA; d_call: NA; v_call: TRBV2; j_call: TRBJ1-5; cdr3_aa: CASSGGSGANQPQHF; cdr3_nt: TGTGCCAGCAGTGGGGGGTCCGGAGCAAATCAGCCCCAGCATTTT
clone_size: NA; d_call: NA; v_call: TRBV7-8; j_call: TRBJ2-7; cdr3_aa: CASSYEAALEQYF; cdr3_nt: TGTGCCAGCAGCTACGAGGCAGCCCTCGAGCAGTACTTC
clone_size: NA; d_call: NA; v_call: TRBV11-2; j_call: TRBJ2-6; cdr3_aa: CASSLVRGSGANVLTF; cdr3_nt: TGTGCCAGCAGCTTAGTTAGGGGATCCGGGGCCAACGTCCTGACTTTC
clone_size: NA; d_call: TRBD1; v_call: TRBV7-9; j_call: TRBJ2-2; cdr3_aa: CASSLAGTGLTGELFF; cdr3_nt: TGTGCCAGCAGCTTGGCCGGGACAGGGCTCACCGGGGAGCTGTTTTTT
clone_size: NA; d_call: NA; v_call: TRBV2; j_call: TRBJ2-1; cdr3_aa: CASRRDGEQFF; cdr3_nt: TGTGCCAGCAGGAGGGACGGCGAGCAGTTCTTC
clone_size: NA; d_call: NA; v_call: TRBV24-1; j_call: TRBJ2-3; cdr3_aa: CATSDYPSTDTQYF; cdr3_nt: TGTGCCACCAGTGACTACCCTAGCACAGATACGCAGTATTTT
clone_size: NA; d_call: NA; v_call: TRBV5-1; j_call: TRBJ1-5; cdr3_aa: CASSLWGATNQPQHF; cdr3_nt: TGCGCCAGCAGCTTATGGGGGGCGACCAATCAGCCCCAGCATTTT
clone_size: NA; d_call: TRBD1; v_call: TRBV10-3; j_call: TRBJ1-4; cdr3_aa: CATTGDSGEKLFF; cdr3_nt: TGTGCCACTACCGGGGACAGCGGGGAAAAACTGTTTTTT
clone_size: NA; d_call: NA; v_call: TRBV10-3; j_call: TRBJ2-2; cdr3_aa: CAITKQGLDTGELFF; cdr3_nt: TGTGCCATCACCAAACAGGGATTGGACACCGGGGAGCTGTTTTTT
clone_size: few; d_call: NA; v_call: TRBV7-9; j_call: TRBJ1-5; cdr3_aa: CASSQEVGPQHF; cdr3_nt: TGTGCCAGCAGCCAGGAGGTTGGGCCCCAGCATTTT
clone_size: NA; d_call: NA; v_call: TRBV2; j_call: TRBJ1-2; cdr3_aa: CASRGAGYTF; cdr3_nt: TGTGCCAGCAGAGGCGCCGGCTACACCTTC
clone_size: NA; d_call: TRBD1; v_call: TRBV7-2; j_call: TRBJ2-1; cdr3_aa: CASSKDRGPYNEQFF; cdr3_nt: TGTGCCAGCAGCAAAGACAGGGGACCTTACAATGAGCAGTTCTTC
clone_size: NA; d_call: TRBD1; v_call: TRBV6-5; j_call: TRBJ2-1; cdr3_aa: CASSTGQGGQFF; cdr3_nt: TGTGCCAGCAGTACGGGACAGGGAGGGCAGTTCTTC
clone_size: NA; d_call: TRBD1; v_call: TRBV5-4; j_call: TRBJ2-3; cdr3_aa: CASSLRQGTDTQYF; cdr3_nt: TGTGCCAGCAGCTTGAGACAGGGAACAGATACGCAGTATTTT
clone_size: NA; d_call: NA; v_call: TRBV19; j_call: TRBJ2-2; cdr3_aa: CASSIAQESGELFF; cdr3_nt: TGTGCCAGTAGTATAGCTCAGGAGTCCGGGGAGCTGTTTTTT
clone_size: NA; d_call: NA; v_call: TRBV11-3; j_call: TRBJ2-1; cdr3_aa: CASSRTPSSYNEQFF; cdr3_nt: TGTGCCAGCAGCCGGACCCCCAGCTCCTACAATGAGCAGTTCTTC
clone_size: NA; d_call: NA; v_call: TRBV3-1/TRBV3-2; j_call: TRBJ2-3; cdr3_aa: CASSRTVPDTQYF; cdr3_nt: TGTGCCAGCAGTCGGACAGTTCCAGATACGCAGTATTTT
clone_size: NA; d_call: TRBD1; v_call: TRBV6-5; j_call: TRBJ2-7; cdr3_aa: CASSYYGQGYEQYF; cdr3_nt: TGTGCCAGCAGTTATTACGGACAGGGCTACGAGCAGTACTTC
clone_size: NA; d_call: NA; v_call: TRBV6-5; j_call: TRBJ2-5; cdr3_aa: CASSYSRETQYF; cdr3_nt: TGTGCCAGCAGTTACTCGAGGGAGACCCAGTACTTC
clone_size: NA; d_call: TRBD1; v_call: TRBV29-1; j_call: TRBJ2-3; cdr3_aa: CSVDRGQGDTQYF; cdr3_nt: TGCAGCGTCGACAGGGGGCAAGGAGATACGCAGTATTTT
clone_size: NA; d_call: NA; v_call: TRBV19; j_call: TRBJ1-1; cdr3_aa: CASGNTEAFF; cdr3_nt: TGTGCCAGTGGTAACACTGAAGCTTTCTTT
clone_size: NA; d_call: TRBD1; v_call: TRBV29-1; j_call: TRBJ1-1; cdr3_aa: CSVQGGAGTEAFF; cdr3_nt: TGCAGCGTTCAAGGGGGCGCGGGCACTGAAGCTTTCTTT
clone_size: once; d_call: NA; v_call: TRBV28; j_call: TRBJ1-2; cdr3_aa: CASSFWGNYGYTF; cdr3_nt: TGTGCCAGCAGTTTTTGGGGGAACTATGGCTACACCTTC
clone_size: NA; d_call: TRBD1; v_call: TRBV2; j_call: TRBJ1-1; cdr3_aa: CASSEGSTGLNPRVISRWRAFF; cdr3_nt: TGTGCCAGCAGTGAAGGCTCGACAGGGTTGAACCCACGGGTGATTTCAAGGTGGCGAGCTTTCTTT
clone_size: NA; d_call: TRBD1; v_call: TRBV3-1/TRBV3-2; j_call: TRBJ1-4; cdr3_aa: CASSPSRDRGPREKLFF; cdr3_nt: TGTGCCAGCAGCCCGTCCCGGGACAGGGGCCCTCGTGAAAAACTGTTTTTT
clone_size: NA; d_call: NA; v_call: TRBV30; j_call: TRBJ2-2; cdr3_aa: CAWRRTSGNTGELFF; cdr3_nt: TGTGCCTGGAGACGGACTTCGGGCAACACCGGGGAGCTGTTTTTT
clone_size: NA; d_call: NA; v_call: TRBV5-6; j_call: TRBJ1-1; cdr3_aa: CASSARQVMNTEAFF; cdr3_nt: TGTGCCAGCAGCGCCAGACAGGTAATGAACACTGAAGCTTTCTTT
clone_size: NA; d_call: NA; v_call: TRBV28; j_call: TRBJ1-2; cdr3_aa: CASGTGYGYTF; cdr3_nt: TGTGCCAGCGGGACTGGGTATGGCTACACCTTC
clone_size: NA; d_call: NA; v_call: TRBV10-3; j_call: TRBJ1-6; cdr3_aa: CAIAPSRDSPLHF; cdr3_nt: TGTGCCATAGCACCCAGCAGGGATTCACCCCTCCACTTT
clone_size: NA; d_call: NA; v_call: TRBV5-1; j_call: TRBJ2-2; cdr3_aa: CASSLGQGGTGELFF; cdr3_nt: TGCGCCAGCAGCTTGGGTCAGGGCGGCACCGGGGAGCTGTTTTTT
clone_size: NA; d_call: TRBD1; v_call: TRBV14; j_call: TRBJ1-6; cdr3_aa: CASSQAGTGNSPLHF; cdr3_nt: TGTGCCAGCAGCCAGGCCGGGACAGGGAATTCACCCCTCCACTTT
clone_size: NA; d_call: TRBD1; v_call: TRBV4-1; j_call: TRBJ1-1; cdr3_aa: CASSQGYRGLNTEAFF; cdr3_nt: TGCGCCAGCAGCCAAGGTTACAGGGGGCTGAACACTGAAGCTTTCTTT
clone_size: NA; d_call: TRBD2; v_call: TRBV28; j_call: TRBJ2-3; cdr3_aa: CASSFGTRESTDTQYF; cdr3_nt: TGTGCCAGCAGTTTTGGGACGCGGGAGAGCACAGATACGCAGTATTTT
clone_size: NA; d_call: NA; v_call: TRBV12-5; j_call: TRBJ1-5; cdr3_aa: CASGFGGQPQHF; cdr3_nt: TGTGCTAGTGGTTTTGGGGGTCAGCCCCAGCATTTT
clone_size: NA; d_call: TRBD1; v_call: TRBV29-1; j_call: TRBJ1-2; cdr3_aa: CSGTGGNGYTF; cdr3_nt: TGCAGCGGGACAGGGGGCAATGGCTACACCTTC
clone_size: NA; d_call: NA; v_call: TRBV5-1; j_call: TRBJ2-2; cdr3_aa: CASSLVGLGELFF; cdr3_nt: TGCGCCAGCAGCTTGGTGGGTCTCGGGGAGCTGTTTTTT
clone_size: NA; d_call: TRBD1; v_call: TRBV18; j_call: TRBJ1-5; cdr3_aa: CASSGSGDRYQPQHF; cdr3_nt: TGTGCCAGCTCAGGATCCGGGGACAGATATCAGCCCCAGCATTTT
clone_size: once; d_call: TRBD2; v_call: TRBV19; j_call: TRBJ2-3; cdr3_aa: CASRNPRERGLTDTQYF; cdr3_nt: TGTGCCAGTAGAAATCCTCGTGAGCGGGGACTCACAGATACGCAGTATTTT
clone_size: NA; d_call: TRBD1; v_call: TRBV5-8; j_call: TRBJ1-6; cdr3_aa: CASSWGQGAYNSPLHF; cdr3_nt: TGTGCCAGCAGCTGGGGACAGGGGGCGTATAATTCACCCCTCCACTTT
clone_size: few; d_call: NA; v_call: TRBV28; j_call: TRBJ1-5; cdr3_aa: CASSWGDQPQHF; cdr3_nt: TGTGCCAGCAGTTGGGGCGATCAGCCCCAGCATTTT
clone_size: NA; d_call: TRBD1; v_call: TRBV10-3; j_call: TRBJ1-2; cdr3_aa: CAILSIGTGDGYTF; cdr3_nt: TGTGCCATCCTCTCGATTGGGACAGGGGATGGCTACACCTTC
clone_size: few; d_call: NA; v_call: TRBV27; j_call: TRBJ2-4; cdr3_aa: CASSSYGPKVIAKNIQYF; cdr3_nt: TGTGCCAGCAGTTCTTACGGGCCAAAAGTAATAGCCAAAAACATTCAGTACTTC
clone_size: NA; d_call: NA; v_call: TRBV4-1; j_call: TRBJ2-4; cdr3_aa: CASSQDPKSQARLQYF; cdr3_nt: TGCGCCAGCAGCCAAGATCCTAAAAGCCAGGCCCGCCTTCAGTACTTC
clone_size: NA; d_call: NA; v_call: TRBV2; j_call: TRBJ1-2; cdr3_aa: CASTRSRGNYGYTF; cdr3_nt: TGTGCCAGCACCCGAAGCCGAGGGAACTATGGCTACACCTTC